These 11 T cell receptor beta chains were all obtained from the same sample, sequenced in a study of vaccination effects on CD4 cells after COVID-19 (dated by TCRdb to between 2021 and 2024). The method behind the library was the immunoSEQ multiplex PCR assay. TCRdb re-hosts the immuneACCESS table, in-frame sequences only. Its copies lack some clones; in the studies checked, an unresolved V gene accounts for under half of them, and the cause for the rest is not known. In this sample the table shows roughly 41,000 clones, about two thirds of which occur a single time. Together, the top ten hold about 25% of the sample. No antigen has been identified for these receptors. In the ViraFEST assay, PBMC were stimulated with viral peptide pools, and TCR sequencing was then used to find antigen-specific CD4+ T cell clonotypes based on their expansion. After 10 days of culture, CD4+ T cells were isolated with the EasySep CD4+ T cell isolation kit. Healthy vaccine recipients had no prior SARS-CoV-2 infection, confirmed by negative nucleocapsid antibodies before and after vaccination.

This material consisted of CD4+ T cells from PBMCs cultured with HCoV-OC43 spike peptides, taken before COVID-19 vaccination. The intended sense of this specimen's cell subset or site label: HCoV-OC43 spike overlapping peptide pool stimulation. The receptors stem from a human donor who received a COVID-19 vaccine.

V gene TRBV12-3 or TRBV12-4 combines with J gene TRBJ2-7; tentative D call: TRBD1 (5 bases). This CDR3 comprises 12 residues. The V and J ends lost 6 bases and 6 bases respectively, with 12 bases between them. CDR3 coding DNA: TGTGCCAGCAGCCTGACAGAGAGCGAGCAGTACTTC. This sequence encodes CASSLTESEQYF.

This chain connects TRBV6-1 to TRBJ1-6, with a possible D match to TRBD1 (6 bases). This CDR3 is built from 17 residues. Trimming removed 4 bases at V and 0 bases at J, with 13 bases between. Germline V gene lookup returns CDR1 MNHNS and CDR2 SASEGT. The chain's CDR3 is CASSARGGGSYNSPLHF. The CDR3 region has the DNA TGTGCCAGCAGTGCAAGGGGGGGAGGCTCCTATAATTCACCCCTCCACTTT.

This clone has a handful of counts. The chain couples TRBV9 to TRBJ1-3; no firm D call. Germline V CDR1 and CDR2: SGDLS, YYNGEE. V lost 4 bases to trimming and J lost 4 bases, with 15 bases between them. The CDR3 has 15 amino acids. CDR3 DNA sequence: TGTGCCAGCAGCCCAGCTGGCATTCCAGGAAACACCATATATTTT. This gives the protein CASSPAGIPGNTIYF.

This clone was observed a handful of times. The J gene is TRBJ1-2, the V gene TRBV4-3, with TRBD1 matching 7 bases. CDR3 length equals 14 residues. Germline values: CDR1 LGHNA, CDR2 YSLEER. Trimming removed 0 bases from V and 7 bases from J; junction bases left unmatched: 5. The CDR3 spells CASSQDRDSGGYTF. CDR3 nucleotide sequence: TGCGCCAGCAGCCAAGATAGGGACAGCGGTGGCTACACCTTC.

The CDR3 DNA reads as TGCGCCAGCAGCGAAAGAATGGGACAGGGTAAAGATACGCAGTATTTT. Translated: CASSERMGQGKDTQYF. V gene TRBV4-1 combines with J gene TRBJ2-3, with TRBD1 identical over 9 bases. Germline CDR1 MGHRA, CDR2 YSYEKL. CDR3 size: 16 residues. J was trimmed by 5 bases and V by 5 bases; bases with no gene match: 11.

This clone was seen just once. The chain uses TRBV7-8 and TRBJ2-2, with TRBD1 matching 8 bases. The CDR3 spans 16 residues. The V segment lost 5 bases and the J segment 0 bases; nucleotides outside the gene matches: 5. Germline V gives CDR1 SGHVS, CDR2 FQNEAQ. The CDR3: CASSRTRGPNTGELFF. The CDR3 DNA follows: TGTGCCAGCAGCCGGACCAGGGGGCCGAACACCGGGGAGCTGTTTTTT. Full variable domain (outside the CDR3, taken from reference TRBV7-8 and TRBJ2-2): GAGVSQSPRYKVAKRGQDVALRCDPISGHVSLFWYQQALGQGPEFLTYFQNEAQLDKSGLPSDRFFAERPEGSVSTLKIQRTQQEDSAVYLCASSRTRGPNTGELFFGEGSRLTVL.

V and J are TRBV12-5 and TRBJ1-2, with 12 nucleotides matching TRBD1. CDR1 and CDR2 from the germline V gene are LGHNT and FRNRAP. J gave up 2 bases and V 0 bases, and 7 bases lay outside the gene matches. The CDR3 runs to 18 residues. CDR3 in amino acids: CASGLVLGQGATNYGYTF. DNA for the CDR3: TGTGCTAGTGGTTTGGTACTGGGACAGGGGGCAACCAACTATGGCTACACCTTC.

This clone occurred a few times. This rearrangement joins TRBV4-2 to TRBJ1-1; D gene uncertain. The CDR3 length is 14 residues. Trimming left V 0 bases short and J 1 base short, with 6 bases between. From germline, CDR1 is LGHNA and CDR2 YNFKEQ. CDR3 in amino acids: CASSQDIKNTEAFF. CDR3 coding DNA: TGTGCCAGCAGCCAAGACATAAAGAACACTGAAGCTTTCTTT.

There are a few counts of this clone. The chain links TRBV15 to TRBJ2-2, with 11 nucleotides matching TRBD2. With 1 base clipped from V and 4 bases from J, the junction kept 2 bases outside the gene matches. This CDR3 spans 16 amino acids. Germline values: CDR1 LNHNV, CDR2 YYDKDF (reference sequence). The CDR3 region has the DNA TGTGCCACCAGCAGAGGACTAGCGGGGCTCACCGGGGAGCTGTTTTTT. Protein: CATSRGLAGLTGELFF.

The rearrangement uses TRBV21-1 and TRBJ1-3; the tabulated D call, TRBD1, remains unverified against the DNA. TRBV21-1 is flagged as a pseudogene. This CDR3 spans 16 amino acids. CDR3: CASSPPGQRSGNTIYF. In DNA, the CDR3 is TGTGCCAGCAGCCCTCCGGGACAGAGGTCTGGAAACACCATATATTTT.

This chain joins TRBV3-1 (or the pseudogene TRBV3-2) and TRBJ2-1, with TRBD2 matching 12 bases. Trimming took 1 base from V and 4 from J; bases not matched to a gene: 2. The CDR3 has 16 residues. CDR1 LGHDT and CDR2 YNNKEL come from the germline V gene (reference sequence). CDR3 bases: TGTGCCAGCAGCCAAGTGGGGACTAGCGGGTACAATGAGCAGTTCTTC. The encoded protein is CASSQVGTSGYNEQFF.